Each of the 13 T cell receptor beta chains below was sequenced from the same sample in a study of CD8+CD57+ T cells in acquired aplastic anemia. Genomic DNA acted as the template from which TCR beta VDJ combination and CDR3 sequence profiling were carried out. TCRdb ran MiXCR on the reads and lists one entry per CDR3 protein. The sample comprises about 95,000 distinct CDR3 sequences, around 62% of which are singletons, and over 55% rests with the top ten. Sequenced patients had shown CD8+CD57+ cell expansion by flow cytometry. Source material: sorted CD4+, CD8+, or CD8+CD57+ T cells (not recorded which) from PBMCs. Receptor source: a human donor with aplastic anemia.

This clonotype has a handful of counts. This chain links TRBV20-1 with TRBJ2-5; D remains unclear. The CDR3 runs to 13 residues. Germline V gives CDR1 DFQATT, CDR2 SNEGSKA (reference sequence). V shed 0 bases and J shed 6 bases, with 11 bases lying between them. The CDR3 reads CSAREPDQKTQYF. The CDR3 nucleotides are TGCAGTGCTAGAGAGCCGGATCAGAAGACCCAGTACTTC.

The V call is TRBV10-1, the J call TRBJ2-1; D gene ambiguous. V lost 0 bases, J lost 9 bases, and 9 bases lay in between. Germline-derived CDR1 and CDR2 are WNHNN and SYGVQD (reference sequence). The CDR3 is 13 amino acids. In nucleotides, the CDR3 is TGCGCCAGCAGTGAGTCGCCCCATACTGAGCAGTTCTTC. Residues: CASSESPHTEQFF.

The J gene is TRBJ2-2, the V gene TRBV15; TRBD2 aligns across 9 bases. Germline assignment: CDR1 LNHNV and CDR2 YYDKDF (reference sequence). With V trimmed by 4 bases and J by 10 bases, 13 bases remained unmatched. This CDR3 is built from 16 residues. CDR3 region: CATSKGSGSGRLELFF. CDR3 bases: TGTGCCACCAGCAAGGGTAGCGGGAGCGGCCGGTTGGAGCTGTTTTTT.

The V gene is TRBV29-1, the J gene TRBJ2-3, with unresolved D. V shed 4 bases and J shed 0 bases, with 8 bases lying between them. CDR1 and CDR2 (germline): SQVTM, ANQGSEA. The length of the CDR3 is 13 residues. In DNA, the CDR3 is TGCAGCGTTGTGGTATCTAGCACAGATACGCAGTATTTT. This sequence encodes CSVVVSSTDTQYF.

Many counts were recorded for this clonotype. The genes are TRBV4-1 and TRBJ1-6, with D uncertain. Between the trimmed V and J ends, which lost 4 bases and 7 bases, there was a span of 5 bases. The CDR3 runs 12 residues. CDR1 and CDR2 from the germline V gene are MGHRA and YSYEKL. CDR3 sequence: CASSRPNSPLHF. The CDR3 nucleotides read TGCGCCAGCAGCCGCCCGAATTCACCCCTCCACTTT.

The chain combines TRBV10-1 with TRBJ2-6, with D hard to call. Between the trimmed V and J ends, which lost 2 bases and 1 base, there was a span of 12 bases. The CDR3 is 17 amino acids. The V gene's germline CDR1 is WNHNN and CDR2 SYGVQD (reference sequence). Written as DNA, the CDR3 is TGCGCCAGCAGTGAGAACTCGGTGAGATCTGGGGCCAACGTCCTGACTTTC. Residues: CASSENSVRSGANVLTF.

This clonotype showed up just a few times. This rearrangement joins TRBV19 to TRBJ1-6; D is ambiguous. The V gene lost 3 bases and the J gene lost 8 bases, with 8 bases spanning the gap. In germline, CDR1 is LNHDA, CDR2 SQIVND (reference sequence). CDR3 length: 13 residues. Here the CDR3 reads CASSIYSHSPLHF. The CDR3 bases are TGTGCCAGTAGTATCTACTCCCATTCACCCCTCCACTTT.

There are a few counts of this clonotype. This chain joins TRBV7-3 and TRBJ1-2; D gene ambiguous. The germline gives CDR1 SGHTA, CDR2 FQGTGA. The V end lost 5 bases, the J end lost 6 bases, and 4 bases lay between the germline ends. The CDR3 is made up of 10 amino acids. This CDR3 is CASSPDGYTF. CDR3 DNA: TGTGCCAGCAGCCCCGATGGCTACACCTTC. Variable domain in full (rest from reference TRBV7-3 and TRBJ1-2): GAGVSQTPSNKVTEKGKYVELRCDPISGHTALYWYRQSLGQGPEFLIYFQGTGAADDSGLPNDRFFAVRPEGSVSTLKIQRTERGDSAVYLCASSPDGYTFGSGTRLTVV.

The gene calls are TRBV20-1 and TRBJ2-5, with 7 bases lining up with TRBD1. Looked up from germline, CDR1 is DFQATT and CDR2 is SNEGSKA (reference sequence). V dropped 4 bases and J dropped 4; count of bases not matched to a gene: 9. The CDR3 covers 14 residues. The CDR3 here is CSANQGGAGETQYF. CDR3 sequence (DNA): TGCAGTGCTAACCAAGGGGGCGCGGGAGAGACCCAGTACTTC.

This clonotype was recorded at least ten times. V gene TRBV4-1 combines with J gene TRBJ2-3, with D tentatively TRBD2 (5 bases). Trimming shortened V by 7 bases and J by 1 base, and 21 bases separated the two germline ends. CDR1 and CDR2 from the germline V gene are MGHRA and YSYEKL. CDR3 length: 17 residues. The CDR3 DNA reads TGCGCCAGCACCACCCTTGCCGAGGGTGCGGGCACAGATACGCAGTATTTT. This sequence encodes CASTTLAEGAGTDTQYF.

The CDR3 DNA follows: TGTGCCAGCAGTGAACGGGGAAACACCTACGAGCAGTACTTC. Protein sequence: CASSERGNTYEQYF. The chain couples TRBV2 to TRBJ2-7; maybe TRBD2 (5 bases). The V gene's germline CDR1 is SNHLY and CDR2 FYNNEI. The germline V and J ends were trimmed by 2 bases and 2 bases, with 10 bases remaining between them. The length of the CDR3 is 14 residues.

This clonotype was detected only once. The rearrangement links TRBV6-1 to TRBJ2-1, with 7 bases identical to TRBD1. The CDR3 loop spans 14 amino acids. Germline V lookup: CDR1 MNHNS, CDR2 SASEGT. With V trimmed by 5 bases and J by 6 bases, 7 bases remained unmatched. DNA of the CDR3: TGTGCCAGCAGTCCAGGACAGGCCCCCAATGAGCAGTTCTTC. Residues: CASSPGQAPNEQFF.

The chain recombines TRBV7-9 with TRBJ2-5; D is possibly TRBD2 (6 bases). Trimming left V 5 bases short and J 2 bases short, with 9 bases between. This CDR3 contains 13 residues. Germline V gene data show CDR1 as SEHNR and CDR2 as FQNEAQ (reference sequence). The CDR3 loop is CASSKLAQETQYF. In DNA form, the CDR3 reads TGTGCCAGCAGCAAGCTAGCGCAAGAGACCCAGTACTTC.